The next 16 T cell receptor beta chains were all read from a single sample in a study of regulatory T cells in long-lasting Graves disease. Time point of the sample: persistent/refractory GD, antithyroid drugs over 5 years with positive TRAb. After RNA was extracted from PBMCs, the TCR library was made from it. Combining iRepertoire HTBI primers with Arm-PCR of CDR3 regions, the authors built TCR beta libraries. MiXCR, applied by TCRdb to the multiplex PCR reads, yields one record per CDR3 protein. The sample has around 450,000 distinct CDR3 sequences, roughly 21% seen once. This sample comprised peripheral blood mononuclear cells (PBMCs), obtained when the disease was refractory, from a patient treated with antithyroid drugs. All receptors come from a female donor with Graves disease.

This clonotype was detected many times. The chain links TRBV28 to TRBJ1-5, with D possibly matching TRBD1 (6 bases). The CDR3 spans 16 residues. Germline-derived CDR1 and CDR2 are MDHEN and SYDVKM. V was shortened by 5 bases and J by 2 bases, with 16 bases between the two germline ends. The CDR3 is CASSTNTGYGNQPQHF. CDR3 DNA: TGTGCCAGCAGTACGAACACAGGGTACGGCAATCAGCCCCAGCATTTT.

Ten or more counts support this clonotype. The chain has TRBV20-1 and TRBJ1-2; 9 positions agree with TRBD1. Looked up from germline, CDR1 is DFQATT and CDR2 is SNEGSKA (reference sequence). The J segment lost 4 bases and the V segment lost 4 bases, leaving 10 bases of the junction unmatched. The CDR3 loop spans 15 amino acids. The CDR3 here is CSAKTGGEILYGYTF. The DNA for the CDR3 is TGCAGTGCTAAGACAGGGGGGGAAATACTCTATGGCTACACCTTC.

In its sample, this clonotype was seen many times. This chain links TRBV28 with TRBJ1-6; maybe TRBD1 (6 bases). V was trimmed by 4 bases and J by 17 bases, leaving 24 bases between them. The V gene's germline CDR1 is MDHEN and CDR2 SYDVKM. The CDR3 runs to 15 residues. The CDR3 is CASSSRDMEMVVFHF. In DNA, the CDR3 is TGTGCCAGCAGTTCACGGGACATGGAGATGGTCGTGTTCCACTTT.

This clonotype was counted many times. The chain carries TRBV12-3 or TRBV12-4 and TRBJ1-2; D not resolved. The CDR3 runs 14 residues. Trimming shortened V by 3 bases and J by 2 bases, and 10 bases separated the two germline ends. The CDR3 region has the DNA TGTGCCAGCAGTTTTTATCGTCCCAACTATGGCTACACCTTC. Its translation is CASSFYRPNYGYTF.

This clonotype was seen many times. In nucleotides, the CDR3 is TGCAGCGTTGGTGAGGCGGAGACCCAGTACTTC. This translates into CSVGEAETQYF. The J gene is TRBJ2-5, the V gene TRBV29-1, with D hard to call. V was cut by 4 bases and J by 5 bases, with 8 bases left in between. In germline, CDR1 is SQVTM, CDR2 ANQGSEA. This CDR3 is built from 11 residues.

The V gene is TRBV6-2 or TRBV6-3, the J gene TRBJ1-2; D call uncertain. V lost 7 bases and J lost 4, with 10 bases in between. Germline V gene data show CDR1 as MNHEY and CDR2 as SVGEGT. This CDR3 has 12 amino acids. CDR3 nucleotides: TGTGCCAGCATGGCGGAGATCTATGGCTACACCTTC. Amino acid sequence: CASMAEIYGYTF.

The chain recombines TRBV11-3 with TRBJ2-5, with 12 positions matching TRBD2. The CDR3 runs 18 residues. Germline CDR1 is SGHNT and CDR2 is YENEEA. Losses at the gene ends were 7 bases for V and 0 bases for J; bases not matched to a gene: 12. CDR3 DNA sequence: TGTGCCAGCAACATGGGGACCGGGACTAGCGGGTACCAAGAGACCCAGTACTTC. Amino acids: CASNMGTGTSGYQETQYF.

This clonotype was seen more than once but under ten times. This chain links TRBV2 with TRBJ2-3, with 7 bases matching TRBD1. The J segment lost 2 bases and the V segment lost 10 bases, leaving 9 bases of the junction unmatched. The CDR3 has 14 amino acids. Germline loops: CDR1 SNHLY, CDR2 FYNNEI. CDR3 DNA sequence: TGTGCCACCACCAGACAGGGCGACACAGATACGCAGTATTTT. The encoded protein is CATTRQGDTDTQYF.

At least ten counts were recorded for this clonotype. The CDR3 is CASSLDRHDAEAFF. CDR3 sequence (DNA): TGCGCCAGCAGCTTAGACAGACACGACGCCGAAGCTTTCTTT. The V call is TRBV5-1, the J call TRBJ1-1; D is possibly TRBD1 (5 bases). The CDR3 runs 14 residues. Trimming pared 2 bases from V and 8 bases from J, leaving 16 bases between. In germline, CDR1 is SGHRS, CDR2 YFSETQ. The whole variable domain, remainder taken from reference TRBV5-1 and TRBJ1-1, is KAGVTQTPRYLIKTRGQQVTLSCSPISGHRSVSWYQQTPGQGLQFLFEYFSETQRNKGNFPGRFSGRQFSNSRSEMNVSTLELGDSALYLCASSLDRHDAEAFFGQGTRLTVV.

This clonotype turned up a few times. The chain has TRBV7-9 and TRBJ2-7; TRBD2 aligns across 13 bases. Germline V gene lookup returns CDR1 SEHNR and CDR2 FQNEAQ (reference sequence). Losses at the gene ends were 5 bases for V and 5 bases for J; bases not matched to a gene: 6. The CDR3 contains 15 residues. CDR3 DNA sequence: TGTGCCAGCAGCACTCGGACTAGCGGGAGCCACGAGCAGTACTTC. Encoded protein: CASSTRTSGSHEQYF.

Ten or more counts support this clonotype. The CDR3 nucleotides are TGTGCCAGCAGCCCAGACTTAAACTATGGCTACACCTTC. Translation: CASSPDLNYGYTF. The chain employs TRBV28 and TRBJ1-2; D call uncertain. The CDR3 sequence is 13 residues long. The V gene's germline CDR1 is MDHEN and CDR2 SYDVKM. The germline V and J ends were trimmed by 6 bases and 2 bases, with 10 bases remaining between them.

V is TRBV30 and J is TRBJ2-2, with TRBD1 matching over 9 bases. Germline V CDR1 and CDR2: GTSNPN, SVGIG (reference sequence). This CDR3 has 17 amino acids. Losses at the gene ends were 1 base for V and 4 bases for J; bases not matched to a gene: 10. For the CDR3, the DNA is TGTGCCTGGAGTGCCAATAGGGGACAGGGAATCACCGGGGAGCTGTTTTTT. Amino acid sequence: CAWSANRGQGITGELFF.

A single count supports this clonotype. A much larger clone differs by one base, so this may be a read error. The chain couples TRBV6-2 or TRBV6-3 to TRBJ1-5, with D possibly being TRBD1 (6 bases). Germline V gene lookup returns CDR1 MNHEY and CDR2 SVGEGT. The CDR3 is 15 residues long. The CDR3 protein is CASSLPPGENQPQRF. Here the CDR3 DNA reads TGTGCCAGCAGTCTCCCACCAGGGGAAAACCAGCCCCAGCGTTTT.

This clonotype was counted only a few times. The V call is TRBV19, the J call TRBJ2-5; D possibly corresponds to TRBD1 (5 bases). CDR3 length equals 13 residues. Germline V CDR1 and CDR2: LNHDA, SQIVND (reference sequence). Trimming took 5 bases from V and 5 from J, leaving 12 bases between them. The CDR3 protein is CASSGALGETQYF. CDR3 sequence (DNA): TGTGCCAGTAGTGGGGCTCTCGGGGAGACCCAGTACTTC.

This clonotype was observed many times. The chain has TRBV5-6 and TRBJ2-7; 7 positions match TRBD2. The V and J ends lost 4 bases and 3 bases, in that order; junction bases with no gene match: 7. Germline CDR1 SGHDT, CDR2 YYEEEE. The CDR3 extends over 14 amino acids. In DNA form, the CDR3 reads TGTGCCAGCAGCCACGCCGGGACTATCTACGAGCAGTACTTC. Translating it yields CASSHAGTIYEQYF.

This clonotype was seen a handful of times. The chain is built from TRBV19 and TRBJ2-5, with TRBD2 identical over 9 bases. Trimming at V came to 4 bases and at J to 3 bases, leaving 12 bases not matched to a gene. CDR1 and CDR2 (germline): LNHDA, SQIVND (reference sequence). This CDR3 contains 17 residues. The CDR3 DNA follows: TGTGCCAGTAGTACCCGAGGGAGACTAGCGGACAAAGAGACCCAGTACTTC. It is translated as CASSTRGRLADKETQYF.